These 9 T cell receptor beta chains share one sample of origin, sequenced in a study of blood T cell repertoires in COVID-19. Here immunoSEQ multiplex PCR was the method, and the copy in TCRdb shows in-frame clones only, minus some. The sample holds roughly 300,000 clones, about 88% seen once. Sequenced: peripheral blood. These receptors all stem from a human donor with COVID-19, enrolled during active disease. The donor label of this sample is uncertain.

CDR3 residues: CASRQQGTDYGYTF. The CDR3 region has the DNA TGTGCCAGCAGACAACAGGGAACCGACTATGGCTACACCTTC. The V and J genes are TRBV6-6 and TRBJ1-2; tentative D call: TRBD1 (6 bases). Trimming stripped 6 bases from V and 3 bases from J, with 14 bases between. The CDR3 extends over 14 amino acids. Germline CDR1 and CDR2: MNHNY and SVGAGI (reference sequence).

CDR3: CASSQAPHRTGGVNTEAFF. CDR3 bases: TGCGCCAGCAGCCAAGCCCCCCACAGGACAGGGGGAGTGAACACTGAAGCTTTCTTT. J is TRBJ1-1 and V is TRBV4-1; 10 nucleotides align to TRBD1. Germline V CDR1 and CDR2: MGHRA, YSYEKL. The junction had 11 bases not matched to a gene; V was cut back by 1 base and J by 0 bases. The CDR3 runs 19 residues.

J is TRBJ2-7 and V is TRBV19; D is uncertain. This CDR3 region has 14 residues. Germline values: CDR1 LNHDA, CDR2 SQIVND (reference sequence). Trimming shortened V by 3 bases and J by 6 bases, and 15 bases separated the two germline ends. DNA for the CDR3: TGTGCCAGTAGTATCCGTTCGGGTTTATCCGAGCAGTACTTC. Protein: CASSIRSGLSEQYF.

This chain uses TRBV2 with TRBJ2-5; the D gene is possibly TRBD1 (6 bases). The germline V gene has CDR1 SNHLY and CDR2 FYNNEI. The CDR3 loop spans 15 amino acids. Trimming removed 6 bases at V and 0 bases at J, with 14 bases between. The CDR3 protein is CASSPGQTYQETQYF. CDR3 bases: TGTGCCAGCAGCCCGGGACAAACCTACCAAGAGACCCAGTACTTC.

The chain has TRBV6-5 and TRBJ2-7; D possibly corresponds to TRBD1 (6 bases). Per the germline V gene, CDR1 is MNHEY and CDR2 is SVGAGI. The CDR3 is 15 amino acids. V gave up 6 bases and J gave up 0 bases, with 15 bases separating them. The CDR3 DNA sequence: TGTGCCAGCAGAGCTCCCAGGGGAAGCTCCTACGAGCAGTACTTC. This gives the protein CASRAPRGSSYEQYF.

The chain recombines TRBV9 with TRBJ2-3; D is unresolved. CDR1 SGDLS and CDR2 YYNGEE come from the germline V gene. The CDR3 covers 14 residues. Trimming took off 0 bases at V and 3 bases at J, with 8 bases between the two ends. For the CDR3, the DNA is TGTGCCAGCAGCGTAGTATCCGGGACAGATACGCAGTATTTT. The encoded protein is CASSVVSGTDTQYF. Filled out from reference TRBV9 and TRBJ2-3, the complete variable domain reads DSGVTQTPKHLITATGQRVTLRCSPRSGDLSVYWYQQSLDQGLQFLIQYYNGEERAKGNILERFSAQQFPDLHSELNLSSLELGDSALYFCASSVVSGTDTQYFGPGTRLTVL.

The CDR3 DNA reads TGTGCCAGCAGCTTAGAAGGAGGATCACCCCTCCACTTT. It is translated as CASSLEGGSPLHF. This chain joins TRBV7-9 and TRBJ1-6; unclear D gene. Trimming cost V 1 base and J 10 bases, with 8 bases left between them. The CDR3 has 13 amino acids. Germline V gene data show CDR1 as SEHNR and CDR2 as FQNEAQ (reference sequence).

This clone showed up just a few times. The rearrangement links TRBV7-2 to TRBJ2-7; a possible D gene is TRBD2 (6 bases). Germline V lookup: CDR1 SGHTA, CDR2 FQGNSA. CDR3 size: 15 residues. The V end lost 2 bases, the J end lost 0 bases, and 11 bases lay between the germline ends. CDR3 sequence reads: CASSLRFGSSYEQYF. The CDR3 region has the DNA TGTGCCAGCAGCTTAAGATTCGGGAGCTCCTACGAGCAGTACTTC.

As regards this clone: One end of the junction is discordant with germline, which a read error may explain. The rearrangement links TRBV7-7 to TRBJ2-5; 11 bases match TRBD2. Looked up from germline, CDR1 is SSHAT and CDR2 is FNYEAQ (reference sequence). This CDR3 comprises 17 residues. The CDR3 sequence is CASSSTLAGGRQETQYF. The CDR3 nucleotides read TGTGCTAGCAGCTCCACCTTAGCGGGAGGGCGCCAAGAGACCCAGTACTTC.